The 11 T cell receptor beta chains below come from one sample, sequenced in a study of blood T cell repertoires in COVID-19. Produced via immunoSEQ multiplex PCR; TCRdb's table is partial and in-frame only. This table has 450,000 or so clones, approximately 90% appearing once. Sequenced material: peripheral blood. All receptors come from a man in his late teens or twenties with COVID-19, enrolled during active disease.

The rearrangement joins TRBV5-1 to TRBJ2-1; D is possibly TRBD1 (6 bases). The CDR3 has 15 residues. The V gene lost 3 bases and the J gene lost 4 bases, with 14 bases spanning the gap. Germline CDR1 and CDR2: SGHRS and YFSETQ. The CDR3 sequence is CASSWTESFYNEQFF. The CDR3 bases are TGCGCCAGCAGCTGGACAGAGTCCTTTTACAATGAGCAGTTCTTC.

The V call is TRBV9, the J call TRBJ2-3; no definite D call. V gave up 0 bases and J gave up 6 bases, with 11 bases separating them. The germline V gene encodes CDR1 SGDLS and CDR2 YYNGEE. The CDR3 runs 14 residues. The CDR3 sequence is CASSVAGFGDTQYF. The CDR3 nucleotides read TGTGCCAGCAGCGTAGCCGGGTTTGGTGATACGCAGTATTTT.

The chain has TRBV2 and TRBJ1-6, with TRBD1 matching 9 bases. This CDR3 region has 16 residues. V lost 6 bases and J lost 6; bases outside the gene matches: 9. Germline V gene sequence: CDR1 SNHLY, CDR2 FYNNEI. The CDR3 DNA reads TGTGCCAGCAGAGCCGGGACAGGGACCGCTAATTCACCCCTCCACTTT. Amino acid sequence: CASRAGTGTANSPLHF.

The gene calls are TRBV7-8 and TRBJ1-1; 8 bases are a match to TRBD1. This CDR3 region has 14 residues. Per the germline V gene, CDR1 is SGHVS and CDR2 is FQNEAQ. J lost 3 bases, V lost 5 bases, and 5 bases had no gene match. This CDR3 reads CASSPRGPDTEAFF. The DNA of the CDR3 is TGTGCCAGCAGCCCCAGGGGGCCGGACACTGAAGCTTTCTTT.

The rearrangement links TRBV15 to TRBJ2-1, with 8 nucleotides matching TRBD2. The CDR3 spans 16 residues. CDR1 is LNHNV, CDR2 YYDKDF, per germline (reference sequence). V lost 1 base, J lost 7 bases, and 9 bases stayed unmatched. This CDR3 reads CATSRAPSGGGNEQFF. The CDR3 DNA is TGTGCCACCAGCAGAGCTCCCTCGGGAGGGGGTAATGAGCAGTTCTTC.

This chain connects TRBV4-2 to TRBJ2-7, with TRBD2 identical over 12 bases. J was trimmed by 6 bases and V by 4 bases; bases with no gene match: 7. There are 15 residues in the CDR3. Germline CDR1 and CDR2: LGHNA and YNFKEQ. The DNA of the CDR3 is TGTGCCAGCAGCCGGACTAGCGGGGCGCCCGGCGAGCAGTACTTC. Protein sequence: CASSRTSGAPGEQYF.

The genes are TRBV30 and TRBJ2-1; D perhaps matches TRBD2 (6 bases). This CDR3 region has 15 residues. The germline V and J ends were trimmed by 3 bases and 7 bases, with 19 bases remaining between them. Per germline, CDR1 GTSNPN and CDR2 SVGIG (reference sequence). The CDR3 protein is CAWSRLGRESNEQFF. CDR3 in DNA: TGTGCCTGGAGCAGACTCGGCCGGGAGAGTAATGAGCAGTTCTTC.

The rearrangement links TRBV6-4 to TRBJ1-1; TRBD1 agrees at 7 bases. V was pared by 6 bases and J by 5 bases, with 12 bases of the junction left unmatched. CDR3 length equals 15 residues. Germline CDR1 MRHNA, CDR2 SNTAGT. The CDR3 sequence: CASSLGGRDRTEAFF. CDR3 DNA sequence: TGTGCCAGCAGCTTAGGGGGCCGGGATAGAACTGAAGCTTTCTTT.

Details on this clone: Other DNA sequences in the sample encode the same CDR3. The gene calls are TRBV5-4 and TRBJ2-7; 7 bases map to TRBD2. Germline V CDR1 and CDR2: SGHNT, YYREEE (reference sequence). The CDR3 has 14 amino acids. The trim removed 2 bases at V and 7 bases at J, leaving 9 bases unmatched. This CDR3 is CASSFGGSGYEQYF. CDR3 in DNA: TGTGCCAGCAGCTTCGGCGGGAGTGGGTATGAGCAGTACTTC.

This clone occurred once. The chain couples TRBV6-5 to TRBJ2-5, with TRBD1 matching 7 bases. The ends lost 6 bases at V and 5 bases at J; junction bases unmatched: 6. The CDR3 is 13 residues long. CDR1 is MNHEY and CDR2 is SVGAGI in the germline V gene. The CDR3 DNA follows: TGTGCCAGCAGCCCACAGGGGTGGGAGACCCAGTACTTC. Its translation: CASSPQGWETQYF.

The CDR3: CAWRTGELGAKNIQYF. The CDR3 DNA reads TGTGCCTGGCGGACAGGGGAACTGGGAGCCAAAAACATTCAGTACTTC. This chain uses TRBV30 with TRBJ2-4; 9 bases agree with TRBD1. This CDR3 spans 16 amino acids. Germline CDR1 is GTSNPN and CDR2 is SVGIG (reference sequence). V trimming: 5 bases; J trimming: 0 bases; junction bases outside the gene matches: 8.